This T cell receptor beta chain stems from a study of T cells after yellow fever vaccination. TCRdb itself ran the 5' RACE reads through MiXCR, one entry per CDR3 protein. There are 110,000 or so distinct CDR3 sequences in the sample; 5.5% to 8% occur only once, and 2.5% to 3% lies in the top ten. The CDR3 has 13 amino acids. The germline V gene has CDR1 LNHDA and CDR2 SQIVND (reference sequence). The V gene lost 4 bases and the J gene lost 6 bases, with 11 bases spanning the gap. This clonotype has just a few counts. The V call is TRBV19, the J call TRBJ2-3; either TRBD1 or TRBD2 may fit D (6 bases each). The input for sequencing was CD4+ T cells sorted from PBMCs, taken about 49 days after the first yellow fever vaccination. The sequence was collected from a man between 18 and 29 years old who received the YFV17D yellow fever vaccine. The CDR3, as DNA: TGTGCCAGTAGTAGATTCGGGGGCGATACGCAGTATTTT. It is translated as CASSRFGGDTQYF. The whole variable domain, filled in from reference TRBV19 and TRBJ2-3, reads DGGITQSPKYLFRKEGQNVTLSCEQNLNHDAMYWYRQDPGQGLRLIYYSQIVNDFQKGDIAEGYSVSREKKESFPLTVTSAQKNPTAFYLCASSRFGGDTQYFGPGTRLTVL.